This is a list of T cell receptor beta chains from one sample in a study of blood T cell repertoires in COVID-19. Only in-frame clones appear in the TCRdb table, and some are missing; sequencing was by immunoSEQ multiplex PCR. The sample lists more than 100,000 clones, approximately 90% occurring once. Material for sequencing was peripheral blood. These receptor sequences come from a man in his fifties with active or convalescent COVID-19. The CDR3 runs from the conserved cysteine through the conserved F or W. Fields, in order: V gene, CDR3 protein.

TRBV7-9,CASRSGLAGAQETQYF
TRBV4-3,CASSQELREKLFF
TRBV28,CASSFRTENSPLHF
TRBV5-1,CASSLAGQGTDTQYF
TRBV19,CASRRDRENTEAFF
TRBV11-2,CASSLVPDSPPGELFF
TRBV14,CASPFCRPIQGSCYGYTF
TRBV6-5,CASRVGQGASPLHF
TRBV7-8,CASSSAAAGNTIYF
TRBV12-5,CASGLDTGTSGGNRVRDTQYF
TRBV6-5,CASSPTDGTYEQYF
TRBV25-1,CASTYTGELFF
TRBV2,CASSETSHEQYF
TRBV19,CASSPRQSYGYTF
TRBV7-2,CASSFRGTRNEQYF
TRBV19,CASNQGSNTGELFF
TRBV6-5,CASSHREWGYTF
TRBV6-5,CASRPGGVYGYTF
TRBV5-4,CASSLLRGGLKRTDTQYF
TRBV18,CASSPRNVGGTEAFF
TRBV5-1,CASSSYTSGGTETQYF
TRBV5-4,CASSHYRDDTGELFF
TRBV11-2,CASSSGQANQPQHF
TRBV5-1,CASSPRGAGYNEQFF
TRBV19,CASRDRGEGEQYF
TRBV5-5,CASSSWTGTDTQYF
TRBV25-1,CASSETGGQETQYF
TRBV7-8,CASSHTGGESSTDTQYF
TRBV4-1,CASSQPDRGSYNEQFF
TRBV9,CASSVDPGNTGELFF
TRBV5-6,CASSSGTGEGQETQYF
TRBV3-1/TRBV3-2,CASSQVREGGLFF
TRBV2,CASSRDTYEQYF
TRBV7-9,CASSSRDSQASFNYGYTF
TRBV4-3,CASSQDWRTEGNIQYF
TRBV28,CASSFPSKMGNQPQHF
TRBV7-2,CASSSALARSYEQYF
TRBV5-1,CASSLVFEGGHNSPLHF
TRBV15,CATSSPGLAGMGETQYF
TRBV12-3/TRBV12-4,CASSLGAHGEQYF
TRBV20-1,CSASGGNEQFF
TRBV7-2,CASSLGHDSGNTIYF
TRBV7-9,CASSQTGAGDTIYF
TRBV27,CASSLSGTPVAYEQYF
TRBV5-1,CASSLNGGEYTQYF
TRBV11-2,CASSLGTGSAYEQYF
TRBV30,CAWSAHRGLSGYTF
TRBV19,CASRTTGTGSYNEQFF
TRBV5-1,CASSLPSGYNEQFF
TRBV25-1,CASLPRIPTGYEQYF
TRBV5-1,CASSLQGYSQGYTF
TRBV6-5,CASASGLPDTQYF
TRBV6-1,CASSAAWGGGNQPQHF
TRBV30,CAWSVWGTGVDNEQFF
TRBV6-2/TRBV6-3,CASSYSSGGQQETQYF
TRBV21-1,CASSQSHSPRAGKQPQHF
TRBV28,CASSDTGAGNTIYF
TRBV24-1,CATSLRDRTNEQFF
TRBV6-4,CASSVDSTDTQYF